These T cell receptor beta chains were read from a single sample in a study of blood T cell repertoires in COVID-19. Data came from immunoSEQ multiplex PCR; TCRdb stores just in-frame clones and leaves some out. The table records around 220,000 clones, about 90% of them present only once. The sequencing input was peripheral blood. The receptors were gathered from a man aged 35 to 55 with active or convalescent COVID-19. CDR3s include the opening cysteine and the closing phenylalanine or tryptophan. Fields, in order: V gene, J gene, clone size, D gene, CDR3 DNA, CDR3 protein. A D gene is named only where the DNA matches it firmly. Only part of the rows carry a size: once, few, many, or a class if the clone is expanded.

V: TRBV27; J: TRBJ1-6; size: once; D: NA; DNA: TGTGCCAGCAGTCCGACGATCCAGGGCGGGAGGAAACCCCTCCACTTT; CDR3: CASSPTIQGGRKPLHF
V: TRBV30; J: TRBJ1-5; size: NA; D: NA; DNA: TGTGCCTGGGGGACTGGGGAGGGGGATCAGCCCCAGCATTTT; CDR3: CAWGTGEGDQPQHF
V: TRBV9; J: TRBJ1-6; size: NA; D: NA; DNA: TGTGCCAGCAGCAGGGTCGGACGGGGAGATTCACCCCTCCACTTT; CDR3: CASSRVGRGDSPLHF
V: TRBV28; J: TRBJ1-3; size: NA; D: TRBD1; DNA: TGTGCCAGCAGTTTAGACAGGGGTGTGCTAGCTGGAAACACCATATATTTT; CDR3: CASSLDRGVLAGNTIYF
V: TRBV6-5; J: TRBJ1-2; size: NA; D: NA; DNA: TGTGCCAGCAGTTACGGGTTAGAGGGATTGTATGGCTACACCTTC; CDR3: CASSYGLEGLYGYTF
V: TRBV6-5; J: TRBJ1-1; size: NA; D: NA; DNA: TGTGCCAGCAGTTGGGGAAAGGGGTACACTGAAGCTTTCTTT; CDR3: CASSWGKGYTEAFF
V: TRBV9; J: TRBJ1-1; size: NA; D: NA; DNA: TGTGCCAGCACCGAATCGGGGGGGGGCCAGAGCACTGAAGCTTTCTTT; CDR3: CASTESGGGQSTEAFF
V: TRBV2; J: TRBJ2-3; size: NA; D: NA; DNA: TGTGCCAGCCGCGGGACTCACGGCACAGATACGCAGTATTTT; CDR3: CASRGTHGTDTQYF
V: TRBV7-8; J: TRBJ2-7; size: NA; D: NA; DNA: TGTGCCAGCAGCTTAATGGCAGGGAAGTTCGGCGAGCAGTACTTC; CDR3: CASSLMAGKFGEQYF
V: TRBV11-2; J: TRBJ2-5; size: NA; D: TRBD1; DNA: TGTGCCAGCAGCTTAGCCCCGGACAGGGCGCAGACCCAGTACTTC; CDR3: CASSLAPDRAQTQYF
V: TRBV28; J: TRBJ2-2; size: NA; D: NA; DNA: TGTGCCAGCAGTTTATCTCAGGGGCGCGGGACCGGGGAGCTGTTTTTT; CDR3: CASSLSQGRGTGELFF
V: TRBV3-1/TRBV3-2; J: TRBJ1-6; size: NA; D: TRBD1; DNA: TGTGCCAGCAGCCTGACAGGGAATAATTCACCCCTCCACTTT; CDR3: CASSLTGNNSPLHF
V: TRBV5-5; J: TRBJ1-4; size: NA; D: TRBD1; DNA: TGTGCCAGCAGTGTCCCCGACAGGGCGGCTGAAAAACTGTTTTTT; CDR3: CASSVPDRAAEKLFF
V: TRBV7-2; J: TRBJ1-4; size: NA; D: NA; DNA: TGTGCCAGCAGCCTTCCCTTCGGGGAAAAACTGTTTTTT; CDR3: CASSLPFGEKLFF
V: TRBV25-1; J: TRBJ1-6; size: NA; D: NA; DNA: TGTGCCAGCAGATCCGGGGTTTTCTCCTATAATTCACCCCTCCACTTT; CDR3: CASRSGVFSYNSPLHF
V: TRBV9; J: TRBJ2-7; size: NA; D: NA; DNA: TGTGCCAGCAGCGTAGACCAGGCCCGTTACGAGCAGTACTTC; CDR3: CASSVDQARYEQYF
V: TRBV19; J: TRBJ2-7; size: NA; D: NA; DNA: TGTGCCAGTAGTACGTTAGCCGGAGGTTTGTACGAGCAGTACTTC; CDR3: CASSTLAGGLYEQYF
V: TRBV28; J: TRBJ2-5; size: few; D: TRBD2; DNA: TGTGCCAGCACGACTAGCGGGGGAACGCGGTGGGAGACCCAGTACTTC; CDR3: CASTTSGGTRWETQYF
V: TRBV28; J: TRBJ1-1; size: NA; D: NA; DNA: TGTGCCAGCAGTGTCACCCCACAGGGAGTAGCTTTCTTT; CDR3: CASSVTPQGVAFF
V: TRBV30; J: TRBJ1-1; size: NA; D: TRBD1; DNA: TGTGCCTGGAGTGGGACAGGGGGAGTGAACACTGAAGCTTTCTTT; CDR3: CAWSGTGGVNTEAFF
V: TRBV19; J: TRBJ1-1; size: NA; D: TRBD1; DNA: TGTGCCAGTAGTATAATGAGACAGGGGGCCCTTCGTACTGAAGCTTTCTTT; CDR3: CASSIMRQGALRTEAFF
V: TRBV5-1; J: TRBJ1-2; size: few; D: TRBD1; DNA: TGCGCCAGCAGTCCTACGGGACAGCCTTATGGCTACACCTTC; CDR3: CASSPTGQPYGYTF
V: TRBV5-1; J: TRBJ1-2; size: NA; D: TRBD1; DNA: TGCGCCAGCAGCTTACAACAGGGGTCTAACTATGGCTACACCTTC; CDR3: CASSLQQGSNYGYTF
V: TRBV9; J: TRBJ1-1; size: NA; D: TRBD1; DNA: TGTGCCAGCAGCGTTGGACAGGGGAACACTGAAGCTTTCTTT; CDR3: CASSVGQGNTEAFF
V: TRBV30; J: TRBJ1-5; size: NA; D: NA; DNA: TGTGCCTGGAGTGCGCAGGGGTATCAGCCCCAGCATTTT; CDR3: CAWSAQGYQPQHF
V: TRBV27; J: TRBJ2-5; size: NA; D: NA; DNA: TGTGCCAGCAACTCCGGTCTAGCGTTGGAGACCCAGTACTTC; CDR3: CASNSGLALETQYF
V: TRBV24-1; J: TRBJ1-5; size: NA; D: NA; DNA: TGTGCCACCAGTGATGCAACAGGGAATCAGCCCCAGCATTTT; CDR3: CATSDATGNQPQHF
V: TRBV28; J: TRBJ2-3; size: NA; D: NA; DNA: TGTGCCAGCAGTACTCAGGGCCCTGGGGGCACAGATACGCAGTATTTT; CDR3: CASSTQGPGGTDTQYF
V: TRBV18; J: TRBJ2-1; size: NA; D: TRBD2; DNA: TGTGCCAGCTCACCACGTAGCGGGGTGAACAATGAGCAGTTCTTC; CDR3: CASSPRSGVNNEQFF
V: TRBV28; J: TRBJ1-1; size: NA; D: TRBD1; DNA: TGTGCCAGCAGACGGACAGGGGGCGGGGTGACTGAAGCTTTCTTT; CDR3: CASRRTGGGVTEAFF
V: TRBV19; J: TRBJ1-3; size: NA; D: NA; DNA: TGTGCCAGTAGTCCGGTTCCCGGAAACACCATATATTTT; CDR3: CASSPVPGNTIYF